Listed here are 7 T cell receptor beta chains from one sample, sequenced in a study of CD8 T cells in Susac syndrome. Random hexamers served to reverse transcribe about 0.5 to 1 ug RNA. Via MiXCR, TCRdb re-called the immunoSEQ multiplex PCR reads, giving one row per CDR3 protein. This sample has some 100,000 distinct CDR3 sequences, with 85% to 95% found just once. Sequences were obtained from CD4+ T cells from PBMCs. Source of these receptors: a human donor with multiple sclerosis.

The V call is TRBV12-3 or TRBV12-4, the J call TRBJ1-1; no clear D. This CDR3 is 13 amino acids long. Trimming pared 3 bases from V and 1 base from J, leaving 6 bases between. CDR3 residues: CASSFARNTEAFF. CDR3 DNA: TGTGCCAGCAGTTTCGCCAGGAACACTGAAGCTTTCTTT.

This clonotype was observed a single time. The CDR3 nucleotides read TGTGCCAGCAAGGCGGGGACAATTGGATCTGGAAACACCATATATTTT. This sequence encodes CASKAGTIGSGNTIYF. The chain combines TRBV2 with TRBJ1-3; D possibly corresponds to TRBD1 (6 bases). V lost 7 bases to trimming and J lost 1 base, with 17 bases between them. This CDR3 contains 16 residues. Germline values: CDR1 SNHLY, CDR2 FYNNEI. The full variable domain, with the rest looked up from reference TRBV2 and TRBJ1-3, is EPEVTQTPSHQVTQMGQEVILRCVPISNHLYFYWYRQILGQKVEFLVSFYNNEISEKSEIFDDQFSVERPDGSNFTLKIRSTKLEDSAMYFCASKAGTIGSGNTIYFGEGSWLTVV.

This clonotype was recorded once. The V call is TRBV30, the J call TRBJ1-1, with 11 positions matching TRBD1. The CDR3 loop spans 16 amino acids. The J segment lost 7 bases and the V segment lost 1 base, leaving 11 bases of the junction unmatched. CDR1 and CDR2 from the germline V gene are GTSNPN and SVGIG (reference sequence). The CDR3: CAWSDFHRTGGVEAFF. DNA for the CDR3: TGTGCCTGGAGTGATTTCCACCGGACAGGGGGCGTTGAAGCTTTCTTT.

The chain recombines TRBV9 with TRBJ2-5, with 7 bases matching TRBD1. The germline CDR1 and CDR2 sequences are SGDLS and YYNGEE. Trimming cost V 4 bases and J 3 bases; bases outside gene matches: 6. The CDR3 runs to 14 residues. DNA for the CDR3: TGTGCCAGCAGCCCCTCCGGGACAGAAGAGACCCAGTACTTC. It is translated as CASSPSGTEETQYF.

This clonotype was seen just once. The chain couples TRBV6-2 or TRBV6-3 to TRBJ2-5; TRBD1 matches 7 bases. Germline lookup yields CDR1 MNHEY and CDR2 SVGEGT. The J segment lost 6 bases and the V segment lost 5 bases, leaving 3 bases of the junction unmatched. The CDR3 is 12 amino acids. The CDR3 region has the DNA TGTGCCAGCAGTCCCAGGGGGAAGACCCAGTACTTC. Translating it yields CASSPRGKTQYF.

The chain is built from TRBV12-3 or TRBV12-4 and TRBJ2-2; D tentatively fits TRBD1 or TRBD2 (6 bases each). V was clipped by 5 bases and J by 5 bases, with 18 bases between them. The length of the CDR3 is 16 residues. Here the CDR3 DNA reads TGTGCCAGCAGTACCCCGGGGGCGCCGTTGACCGGGGAGCTGTTTTTT. It yields the protein CASSTPGAPLTGELFF.

This clonotype came up once. The chain recombines TRBV6-6 with TRBJ1-2; D remains ambiguous. V lost 5 bases and J lost 8, with 18 bases in between. The germline V gene has CDR1 MNHNY and CDR2 SVGAGI (reference sequence). The CDR3 spans 14 residues. CDR3 coding DNA: TGTGCCAGCAGTCTGGATCTCTTACCCCACGGCTACACCTTC. This codes for CASSLDLLPHGYTF.